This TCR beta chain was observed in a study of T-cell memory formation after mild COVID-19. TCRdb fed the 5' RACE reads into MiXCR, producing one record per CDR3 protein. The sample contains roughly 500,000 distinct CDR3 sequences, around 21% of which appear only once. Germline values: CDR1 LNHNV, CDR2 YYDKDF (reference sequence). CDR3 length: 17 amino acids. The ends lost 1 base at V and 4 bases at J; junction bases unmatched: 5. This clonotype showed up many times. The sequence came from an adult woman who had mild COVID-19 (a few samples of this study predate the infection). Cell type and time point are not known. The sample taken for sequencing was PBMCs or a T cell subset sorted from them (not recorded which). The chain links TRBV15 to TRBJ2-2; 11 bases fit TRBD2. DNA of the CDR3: TGTGCCACCAGCAGAGGAGGGACTAGCGGAGCCACCGGGGAGCTGTTTTTT. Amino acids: CATSRGGTSGATGELFF.